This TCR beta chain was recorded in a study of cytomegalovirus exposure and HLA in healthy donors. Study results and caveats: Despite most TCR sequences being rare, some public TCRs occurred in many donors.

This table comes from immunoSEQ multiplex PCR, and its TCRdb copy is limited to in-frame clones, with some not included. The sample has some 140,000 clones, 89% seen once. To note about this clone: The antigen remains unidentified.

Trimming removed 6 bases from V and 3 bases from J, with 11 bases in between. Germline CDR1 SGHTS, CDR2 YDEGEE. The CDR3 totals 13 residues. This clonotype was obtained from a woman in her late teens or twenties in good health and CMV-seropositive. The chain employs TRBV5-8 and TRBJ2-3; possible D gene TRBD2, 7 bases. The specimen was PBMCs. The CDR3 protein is CASKQGGTDTQYF. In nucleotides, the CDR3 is TGTGCCAGCAAACAGGGAGGGACAGATACGCAGTATTTT.